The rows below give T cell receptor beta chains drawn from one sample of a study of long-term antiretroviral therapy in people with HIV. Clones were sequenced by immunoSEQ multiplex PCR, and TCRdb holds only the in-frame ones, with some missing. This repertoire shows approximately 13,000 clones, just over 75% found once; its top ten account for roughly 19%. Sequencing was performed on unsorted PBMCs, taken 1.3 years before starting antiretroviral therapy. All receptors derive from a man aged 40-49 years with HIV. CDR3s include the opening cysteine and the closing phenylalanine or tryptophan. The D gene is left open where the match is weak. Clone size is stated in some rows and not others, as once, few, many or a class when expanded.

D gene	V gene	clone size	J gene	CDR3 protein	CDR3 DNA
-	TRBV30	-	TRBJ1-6	CAWSVPGFSPLHF	TGTGCCTGGAGTGTGCCAGGGTTTTCACCCCTCCACTTT
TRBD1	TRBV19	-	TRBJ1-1	CASSIGDRLNTEAFF	TGTGCCAGTAGTATAGGGGACAGGTTGAACACTGAAGCTTTCTTT
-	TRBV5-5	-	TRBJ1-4	CASSPRQAGRANEKLFF	TGTGCCAGCAGCCCGCGGCAGGCAGGGAGGGCTAATGAAAAACTGTTTTTT
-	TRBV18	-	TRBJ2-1	CASSPWAVEVNEQFF	TGTGCCAGCTCACCATGGGCAGTCGAGGTCAATGAGCAGTTCTTC
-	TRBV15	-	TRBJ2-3	CATSGWGDTQYF	TGTGCCACCAGCGGCTGGGGGGATACGCAGTATTTT
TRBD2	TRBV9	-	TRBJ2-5	CASSVVEGLAGVETQYF	TGTGCCAGCAGCGTAGTCGAGGGACTAGCGGGGGTAGAGACCCAGTACTTC
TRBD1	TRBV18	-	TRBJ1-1	CASSPSGGLEAFF	TGTGCCAGCTCACCCTCAGGGGGGCTTGAAGCTTTCTTT
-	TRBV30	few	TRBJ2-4	CAWRTQDKNIQYF	TGTGCCTGGAGGACTCAGGACAAAAACATTCAGTACTTC
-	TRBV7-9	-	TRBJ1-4	CASSYTGIREKLFF	TGTGCCAGCAGCTATACAGGGATTCGGGAAAAACTGTTTTTT
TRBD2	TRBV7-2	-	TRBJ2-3	CASSTRPSGGASTQYF	TGTGCCAGCAGCACCCGACCTAGCGGGGGGGCCTCAACGCAGTATTTT
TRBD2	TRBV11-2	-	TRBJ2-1	CASSWGGDPYNEQFF	TGTGCCAGCTCCTGGGGGGGGGACCCCTACAATGAGCAGTTCTTC
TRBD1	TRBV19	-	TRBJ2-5	CASRVGQGEETQYF	TGTGCCAGTAGAGTCGGACAGGGCGAAGAGACCCAGTACTTC
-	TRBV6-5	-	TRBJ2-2	CASSRTHTGELFF	TGTGCCAGCAGCCGGACCCACACCGGGGAGCTGTTTTTT
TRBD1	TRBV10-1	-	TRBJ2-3	CASIFRGRTDTQYF	TGCGCCAGCATTTTCAGGGGGCGGACAGATACGCAGTATTTT
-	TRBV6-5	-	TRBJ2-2	CASRPGGHTGELFF	TGTGCCAGCCGGCCCGGGGGCCACACCGGGGAGCTGTTTTTT
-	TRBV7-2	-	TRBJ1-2	CASSYDRSNYGYTF	TGTGCCAGCAGCTACGACAGGTCAAACTATGGCTACACCTTC
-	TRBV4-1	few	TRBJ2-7	CASSQEGGGSEQYF	TGCGCCAGCAGCCAAGAAGGTGGGGGAAGCGAGCAGTACTTC
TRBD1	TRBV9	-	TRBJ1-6	CASSVAGQGDYNSPLHF	TGTGCCAGCAGCGTAGCGGGACAGGGAGATTATAATTCACCCCTCCACTTT
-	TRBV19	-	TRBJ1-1	CASSSRRGAQEDTEAFF	TGTGCCAGTAGTTCGAGAAGGGGGGCGCAGGAGGACACTGAAGCTTTCTTT
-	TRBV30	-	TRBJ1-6	CAWTPQDSPHLYNSPLHF	TGTGCCTGGACCCCCCAGGACAGCCCGCACCTCTATAATTCACCCCTCCACTTT
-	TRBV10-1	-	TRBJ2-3	CASSESRGLGTDTQYF	TGCGCCAGCAGTGAGTCGCGGGGCTTAGGCACAGATACGCAGTATTTT
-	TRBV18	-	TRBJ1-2	CASSPLGFQTGYTF	TGTGCCAGCTCACCATTAGGATTCCAAACGGGCTACACCTTC
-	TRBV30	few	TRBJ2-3	CAWSAGGTDTQYF	TGTGCCTGGAGTGCGGGGGGCACAGATACGCAGTATTTT
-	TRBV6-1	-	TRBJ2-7	CASSSRSYEQYF	TGTGCCAGCAGTTCCCGTTCCTACGAGCAGTACTTC
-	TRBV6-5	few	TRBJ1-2	CASKDVRANYGYTF	TGTGCCAGCAAGGACGTCCGAGCTAACTATGGCTACACCTTC
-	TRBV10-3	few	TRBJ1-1	CAILSGLNTEAFF	TGTGCCATCCTTTCGGGGCTGAACACTGAAGCTTTCTTT
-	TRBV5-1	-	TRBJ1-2	CASGTGRSGLDYGYTF	TGCGCCAGCGGTACAGGGAGGTCGGGTTTGGACTATGGCTACACCTTC
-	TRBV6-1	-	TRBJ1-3	CASSEAHGGSSGNTIYF	TGTGCCAGCAGTGAAGCGCATGGGGGTAGCTCTGGAAACACCATATATTTT
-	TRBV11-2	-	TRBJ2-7	CASSQLGGSSYEQYF	TGTGCCAGCAGCCAGTTGGGTGGGAGCTCCTACGAGCAGTACTTC
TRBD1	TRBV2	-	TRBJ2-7	CASRQGAQISYEQYF	TGTGCCAGCAGACAGGGGGCGCAGATCTCCTACGAGCAGTACTTC
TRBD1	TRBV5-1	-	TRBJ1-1	CASSLVQGDTEAFF	TGCGCCAGCAGCTTGGTACAGGGGGACACTGAAGCTTTCTTT
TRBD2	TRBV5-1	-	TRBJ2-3	CASSLLAGGRRGDTQYF	TGCGCCAGCAGCTTACTAGCGGGGGGGCGAAGGGGAGATACGCAGTATTTT